The rows below give T cell receptor beta chains drawn from one sample of a study of shared clonotypes between healthy human individuals. Assay used: immunoSEQ multiplex PCR; TCRdb lists only in-frame clones, some missing. The sample yields millions of clones, 93% seen once. The sample was naive CD4+ T cells from PBMCs. The receptors come from a man in his late teens or twenties in good health. Some clones in this sample may be carry-over from other donors' samples. Both conserved end residues are trimmed from each CDR3. A D gene is named only where the DNA matches it firmly. Size is stated for part of the rows, as once, few or many counts, or as a class when the clone is expanded.

D gene | J gene | V gene | clone size | CDR3 protein
NA | TRBJ2-1 | TRBV4-3 | NA | ASSQELLTANNEQF
TRBD1 | TRBJ1-2 | TRBV6-1 | NA | ASSERWTGEYGYT
TRBD2 | TRBJ2-2 | TRBV6-4 | NA | ASSRLAGHTGELF
NA | TRBJ2-7 | TRBV27 | NA | ASSPAGIGSYEQY
NA | TRBJ2-5 | TRBV29-1 | once | SVDRGQETQY
NA | TRBJ2-5 | TRBV7-2 | NA | ASSQRVRETQY
NA | TRBJ1-5 | TRBV30 | NA | AWSVQTNQPQH
TRBD1 | TRBJ1-1 | TRBV19 | NA | ATNPGGELAF
TRBD1 | TRBJ2-2 | TRBV10-3 | NA | AISADRGDTGELF
NA | TRBJ2-1 | TRBV14 | NA | ASSLGARGNEQF
TRBD1 | TRBJ2-2 | TRBV11-3 | NA | ASSKGQGTGELF
NA | TRBJ1-5 | TRBV5-1 | once | ASSLGPGWGQPQH
NA | TRBJ1-2 | TRBV28 | NA | ASSPVNYGYT
TRBD1 | TRBJ2-7 | TRBV28 | NA | ASSLAGQGGYEQY
TRBD1 | TRBJ2-6 | TRBV28 | NA | ASSAGQGGSGANVLT
NA | TRBJ2-7 | TRBV28 | NA | ASSLPPPRGYEQY
TRBD1 | TRBJ1-1 | TRBV6-5 | NA | ASTADPGQGSAF
NA | TRBJ2-2 | TRBV9 | once | ASSVGIGFTGVDTGELF
NA | TRBJ1-1 | TRBV7-2 | few | ASSFHRATEAF
NA | TRBJ1-1 | TRBV30 | NA | AWSRGVSEAF
NA | TRBJ2-7 | TRBV5-1 | NA | ASSSSYEQY
TRBD1 | TRBJ1-5 | TRBV28 | NA | ASSPTGRGLNQPQH
TRBD1 | TRBJ2-7 | TRBV19 | NA | ATKPSGQGAWEQY
TRBD2 | TRBJ2-2 | TRBV5-1 | NA | ASSLVRGANTGELF
NA | TRBJ2-3 | TRBV11-2 | NA | ASSQSTDTQY
NA | TRBJ1-2 | TRBV6-5 | NA | ASSLTQDRYGYT